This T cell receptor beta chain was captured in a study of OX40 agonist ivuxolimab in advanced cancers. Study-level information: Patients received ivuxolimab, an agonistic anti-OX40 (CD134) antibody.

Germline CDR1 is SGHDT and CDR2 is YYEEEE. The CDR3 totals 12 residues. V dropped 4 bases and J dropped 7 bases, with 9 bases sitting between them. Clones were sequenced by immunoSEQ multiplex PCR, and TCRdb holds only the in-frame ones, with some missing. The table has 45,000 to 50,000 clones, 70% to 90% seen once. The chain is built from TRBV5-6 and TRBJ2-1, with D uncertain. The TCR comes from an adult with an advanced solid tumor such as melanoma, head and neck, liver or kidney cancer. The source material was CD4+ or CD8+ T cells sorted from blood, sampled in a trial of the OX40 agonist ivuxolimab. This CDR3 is CASSRSGNEQFF. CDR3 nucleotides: TGTGCCAGCAGCCGTAGTGGTAATGAGCAGTTCTTC.